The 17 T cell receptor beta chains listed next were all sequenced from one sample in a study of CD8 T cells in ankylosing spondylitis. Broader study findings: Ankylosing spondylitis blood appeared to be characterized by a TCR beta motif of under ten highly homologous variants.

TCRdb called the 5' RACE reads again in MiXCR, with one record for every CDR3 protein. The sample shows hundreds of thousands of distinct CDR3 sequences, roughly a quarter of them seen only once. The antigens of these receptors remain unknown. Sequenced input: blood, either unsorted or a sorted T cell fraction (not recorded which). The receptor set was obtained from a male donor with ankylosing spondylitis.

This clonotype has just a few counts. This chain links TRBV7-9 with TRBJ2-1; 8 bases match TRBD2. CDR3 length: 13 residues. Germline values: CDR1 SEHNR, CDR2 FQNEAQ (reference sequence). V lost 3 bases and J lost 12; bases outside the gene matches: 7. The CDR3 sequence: CASSFDLAGGQFF. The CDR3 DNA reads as TGTGCCAGCAGCTTCGACTTGGCGGGGGGGCAGTTCTTC.

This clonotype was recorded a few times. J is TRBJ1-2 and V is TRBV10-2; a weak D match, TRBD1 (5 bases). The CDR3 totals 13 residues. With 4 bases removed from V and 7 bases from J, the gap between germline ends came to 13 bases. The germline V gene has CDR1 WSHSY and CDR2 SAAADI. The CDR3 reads CASSVGGTGGYTF. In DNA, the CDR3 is TGCGCCAGCAGTGTCGGGGGAACTGGTGGCTACACCTTC.

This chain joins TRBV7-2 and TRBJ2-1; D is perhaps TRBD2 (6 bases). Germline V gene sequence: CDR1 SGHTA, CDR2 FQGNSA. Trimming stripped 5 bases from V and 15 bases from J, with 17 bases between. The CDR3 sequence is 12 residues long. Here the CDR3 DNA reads TGTGCCAGCAGCGATTACCGGGACTCAGGGTTCTTC. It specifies CASSDYRDSGFF.

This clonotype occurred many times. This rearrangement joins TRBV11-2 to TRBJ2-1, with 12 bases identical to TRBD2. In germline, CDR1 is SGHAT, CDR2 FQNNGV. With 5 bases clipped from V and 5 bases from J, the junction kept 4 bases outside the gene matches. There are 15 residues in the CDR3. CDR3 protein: CASSQLAGGHNEQFF. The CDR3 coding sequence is TGTGCCAGCAGCCAACTAGCGGGAGGTCACAATGAGCAGTTCTTC.

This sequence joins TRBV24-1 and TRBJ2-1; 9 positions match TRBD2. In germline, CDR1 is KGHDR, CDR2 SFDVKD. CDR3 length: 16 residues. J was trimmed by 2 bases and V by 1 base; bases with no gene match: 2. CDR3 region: CATSDLVAGAYNEQFF. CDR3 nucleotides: TGTGCCACCAGTGATTTAGTAGCGGGAGCCTACAATGAGCAGTTCTTC.

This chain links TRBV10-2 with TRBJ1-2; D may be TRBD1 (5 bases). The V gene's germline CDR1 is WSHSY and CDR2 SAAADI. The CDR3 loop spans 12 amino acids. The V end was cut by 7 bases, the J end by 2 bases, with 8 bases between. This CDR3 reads CASNGANYGYTF. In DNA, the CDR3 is TGCGCCAGCAATGGGGCCAACTATGGCTACACCTTC.

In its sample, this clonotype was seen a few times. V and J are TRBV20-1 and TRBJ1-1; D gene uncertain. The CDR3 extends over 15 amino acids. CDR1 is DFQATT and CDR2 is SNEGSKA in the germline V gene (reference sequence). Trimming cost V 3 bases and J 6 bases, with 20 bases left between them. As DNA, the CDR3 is TGCAGTGCTAGTTTCCCTGGCGGGTTAAGGGCTGAAGCTTTCTTT. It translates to CSASFPGGLRAEAFF.

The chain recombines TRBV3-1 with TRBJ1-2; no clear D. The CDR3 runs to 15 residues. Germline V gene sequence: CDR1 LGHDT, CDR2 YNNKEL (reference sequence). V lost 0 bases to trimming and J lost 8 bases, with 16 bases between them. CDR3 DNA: TGTGCCAGCAGCCAAGACCGTTCACGGGTCTGGGGCTACACCTTC. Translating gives CASSQDRSRVWGYTF.

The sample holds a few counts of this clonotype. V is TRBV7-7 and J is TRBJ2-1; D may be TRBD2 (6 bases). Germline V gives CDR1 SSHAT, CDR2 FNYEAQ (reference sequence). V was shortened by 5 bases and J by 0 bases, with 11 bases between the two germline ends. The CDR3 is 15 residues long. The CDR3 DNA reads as TGTGCCAGCAGCCGGAGGGAGAGCTCCTACAATGAGCAGTTCTTC. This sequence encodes CASSRRESSYNEQFF.

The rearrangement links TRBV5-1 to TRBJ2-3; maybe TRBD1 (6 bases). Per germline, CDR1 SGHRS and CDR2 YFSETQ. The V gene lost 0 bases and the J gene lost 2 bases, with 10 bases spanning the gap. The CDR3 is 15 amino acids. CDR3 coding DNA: TGCGCCAGCAGCTTGGAAAACAGGGACACAGATACGCAGTATTTT. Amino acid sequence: CASSLENRDTDTQYF.

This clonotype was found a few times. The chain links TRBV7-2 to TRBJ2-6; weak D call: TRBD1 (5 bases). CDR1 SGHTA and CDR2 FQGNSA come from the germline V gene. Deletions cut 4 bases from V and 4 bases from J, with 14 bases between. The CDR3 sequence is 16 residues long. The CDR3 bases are TGTGCCAGCAGCTCCAATGGGGCTTTGGGGGCCAACGTCCTGACTTTC. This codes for CASSSNGALGANVLTF.

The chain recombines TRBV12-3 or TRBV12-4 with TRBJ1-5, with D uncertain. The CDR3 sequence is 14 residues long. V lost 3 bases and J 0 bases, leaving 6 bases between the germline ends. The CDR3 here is CASSFGYSNQPQHF. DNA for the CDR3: TGTGCCAGCAGTTTTGGCTATAGCAATCAGCCCCAGCATTTT.

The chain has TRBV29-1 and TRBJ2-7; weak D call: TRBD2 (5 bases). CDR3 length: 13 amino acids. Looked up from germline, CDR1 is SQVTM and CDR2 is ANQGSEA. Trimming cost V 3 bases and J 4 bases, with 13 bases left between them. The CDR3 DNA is TGCAGCGTTGATTTGGTCGGGAAATACGAGCAGTACTTC. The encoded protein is CSVDLVGKYEQYF.

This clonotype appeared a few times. The CDR3 DNA reads as TGTGCCAGCAGCTCAGGTCCAGACGGGAATCAGCCCCAGCATTTT. It encodes CASSSGPDGNQPQHF. The genes are TRBV7-8 and TRBJ1-5; D is unresolved. V lost 4 bases and J lost 4, with 14 bases in between. CDR3 length equals 15 residues. Germline V gene data show CDR1 as SGHVS and CDR2 as FQNEAQ. The full variable domain, its missing parts supplied by reference TRBV7-8 and TRBJ1-5, is GAGVSQSPRYKVAKRGQDVALRCDPISGHVSLFWYQQALGQGPEFLTYFQNEAQLDKSGLPSDRFFAERPEGSVSTLKIQRTQQEDSAVYLCASSSGPDGNQPQHFGDGTRLSIL.

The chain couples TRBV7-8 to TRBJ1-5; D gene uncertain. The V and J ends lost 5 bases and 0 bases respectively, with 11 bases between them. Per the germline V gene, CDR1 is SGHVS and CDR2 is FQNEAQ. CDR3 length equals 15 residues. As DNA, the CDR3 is TGTGCCAGCAGCCCGGTTGAGGTTAGCAATCAGCCCCAGCATTTT. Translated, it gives CASSPVEVSNQPQHF.

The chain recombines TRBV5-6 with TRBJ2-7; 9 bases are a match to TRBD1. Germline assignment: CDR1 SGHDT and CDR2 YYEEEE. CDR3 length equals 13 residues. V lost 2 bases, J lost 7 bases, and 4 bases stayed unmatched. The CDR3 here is CASSFPTGGEQYF. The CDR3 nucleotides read TGTGCCAGCAGCTTCCCGACAGGGGGAGAGCAGTACTTC.

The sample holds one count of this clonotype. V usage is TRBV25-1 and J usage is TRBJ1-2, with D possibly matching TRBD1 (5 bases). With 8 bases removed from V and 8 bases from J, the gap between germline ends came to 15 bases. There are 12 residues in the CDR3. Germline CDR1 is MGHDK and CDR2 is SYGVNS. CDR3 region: CASEGLMDGYTF. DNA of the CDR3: TGTGCCAGCGAGGGGTTGATGGACGGCTACACCTTC.